These 18 T cell receptor beta chains were sequenced from one sample in a study of T cell clones after liver transplantation. Generated by immunoSEQ multiplex PCR, the TCRdb table keeps only in-frame clones and is missing some. This table holds over 15,000 clones, approximately 88% found once. The sample consisted of CD8+ T cells from blood, taken before liver transplant. These receptor sequences come from a human donor who received a liver transplant.

The chain is built from TRBV5-1 and TRBJ1-1, with D possibly matching TRBD1 (6 bases). This CDR3 comprises 15 residues. V dropped 4 bases and J dropped 1 base, with 14 bases sitting between them. The germline V gene encodes CDR1 SGHRS and CDR2 YFSETQ. The CDR3 DNA sequence: TGCGCCAGCAGCATTACAGGGTCGAGGAACACTGAAGCTTTCTTT. This translates into CASSITGSRNTEAFF.

The rearrangement uses TRBV6-1 and TRBJ2-1; 7 positions agree with TRBD2. The CDR3 spans 13 residues. J lost 6 bases, V lost 8 bases, and 7 bases had no gene match. The germline V gene encodes CDR1 MNHNS and CDR2 SASEGT. CDR3 coding DNA: TGTGCCAGCCGGACTAGTGGTATCAATGAGCAGTTCTTC. It translates to CASRTSGINEQFF.

The rearrangement uses TRBV28 and TRBJ2-7, with 8 bases matching TRBD1. Germline CDR1 MDHEN, CDR2 SYDVKM. This CDR3 contains 15 residues. V shed 2 bases and J 1 base; nucleotides not matched to a gene: 4. CDR3 in amino acids: CASSLAGTGSYEQYF. CDR3 DNA sequence: TGTGCCAGCAGTTTAGCCGGGACAGGTTCCTACGAGCAGTACTTC.

V gene TRBV19 combines with J gene TRBJ2-7; tentatively, D is TRBD1 or TRBD2 (5 bases each). Trimming cost V 5 bases and J 0 bases, with 11 bases left between them. The CDR3 consists of 14 residues. Per germline, CDR1 LNHDA and CDR2 SQIVND (reference sequence). In nucleotides, the CDR3 is TGTGCCAGTAGTCCCTGGGACGGCTCCTACGAGCAGTACTTC. This sequence encodes CASSPWDGSYEQYF.

CDR3 protein: CASSVGIGGQNNEKLFF. In nucleotides, the CDR3 is TGTGCCAGCAGCGTAGGAATAGGAGGACAGAATAATGAAAAACTGTTTTTT. V is TRBV9 and J is TRBJ1-4, with D tentatively TRBD1 (6 bases). Trimming removed 0 bases from V and 4 bases from J, with 16 bases in between. Per the germline V gene, CDR1 is SGDLS and CDR2 is YYNGEE. CDR3 size: 17 residues.

This clone is deemed medium-sized. Here the CDR3 DNA reads TGTGCCAGCAGTGTACCGCAATATGGCTACACCTTC. This gives the protein CASSVPQYGYTF. V usage is TRBV28 and J usage is TRBJ1-2; D is unclear. The CDR3 contains 12 residues. CDR1 and CDR2 (germline): MDHEN, SYDVKM. V shed 5 bases and J shed 5 bases, with 9 bases lying between them.

The genes are TRBV18 and TRBJ1-1, with D hard to call. The CDR3 is made up of 12 amino acids. V was trimmed by 0 bases and J by 4 bases, leaving 3 bases between them. Germline V gene lookup returns CDR1 KGHSH and CDR2 LQKENI. The CDR3 DNA reads as TGTGCCAGCTCACCACCGGGCACTGAAGCTTTCTTT. It is translated as CASSPPGTEAFF.

The chain combines TRBV9 with TRBJ2-7, with D unresolved. V lost 0 bases, J lost 5 bases, and 15 bases lay in between. Germline CDR1 and CDR2: SGDLS and YYNGEE. The CDR3 has 15 amino acids. CDR3 sequence: CASSVVGSINDEQYF. DNA of the CDR3: TGTGCCAGCAGCGTAGTTGGTAGTATAAACGACGAGCAGTACTTC.

The V gene is TRBV5-6, the J gene TRBJ1-5; D is unclear. Trimming removed 3 bases from V and 1 base from J, with 11 bases in between. Germline values: CDR1 SGHDT, CDR2 YYEEEE. CDR3 size: 15 residues. CDR3 DNA sequence: TGTGCCAGCAGCTCCCGGGAATCGAGCAATCAGCCCCAGCATTTT. Its protein is CASSSRESSNQPQHF.

The V gene is TRBV7-9, the J gene TRBJ1-1; weak D call: TRBD1 (5 bases). V gave up 5 bases and J gave up 10 bases, with 14 bases separating them. This CDR3 comprises 12 residues. In germline, CDR1 is SEHNR, CDR2 FQNEAQ (reference sequence). The CDR3 DNA reads TGTGCCAGCAGCACCGACAGTTGGAGAGCTTTCTTT. Amino acid sequence: CASSTDSWRAFF.

The rearrangement links TRBV2 to TRBJ2-2; 9 nucleotides match TRBD1. The V segment lost 6 bases and the J segment 4 bases; nucleotides outside the gene matches: 9. Germline-derived CDR1 and CDR2 are SNHLY and FYNNEI. The CDR3 length is 16 residues. In nucleotides, the CDR3 is TGTGCCAGCAGCTGGGGACAGGGTGGAAGCACCGGGGAGCTGTTTTTT. Protein sequence: CASSWGQGGSTGELFF.

V and J are TRBV29-1 and TRBJ2-7, with D unclear. V lost 2 bases and J 5 bases, leaving 4 bases between the germline ends. CDR1 and CDR2 (germline): SQVTM, ANQGSEA. The CDR3 is 10 residues long. CDR3 sequence (DNA): TGCAGCGTTGAAATCCACGAGCAGTACTTC. Translating gives CSVEIHEQYF.

The chain recombines TRBV7-8 with TRBJ1-2; a possible D gene is TRBD1 (6 bases). This CDR3 spans 17 amino acids. CDR1 and CDR2 from the germline V gene are SGHVS and FQNEAQ. V was shortened by 4 bases and J by 2 bases, with 20 bases between the two germline ends. The CDR3 sequence: CASSSGTPHLYNYGYTF. CDR3 DNA: TGTGCCAGCAGCTCCGGGACACCACACCTCTACAACTATGGCTACACCTTC.

Within the sample, this clone is medium-sized. In nucleotides, the CDR3 is TGTGCCAGCAGGCATTATGGGGGGGCAAATGGCTACACCTTC. Its protein product is CASRHYGGANGYTF. The chain recombines TRBV5-6 with TRBJ1-2; a possible D gene is TRBD1 (6 bases). Germline V gene sequence: CDR1 SGHDT, CDR2 YYEEEE. V was pared by 5 bases and J by 6 bases, with 17 bases between. The CDR3 is 14 amino acids. Together with reference TRBV5-6 and TRBJ1-2, the CDR3 gives the full variable domain: DAGVTQSPTHLIKTRGQQVTLRCSPKSGHDTVSWYQQALGQGPQFIFQYYEEEERQRGNFPDRFSGHQFPNYSSELNVNALLLGDSALYLCASRHYGGANGYTFGSGTRLTVV.

This chain connects TRBV5-4 to TRBJ2-2; D possibly corresponds to TRBD2 (6 bases). Trimming removed 7 bases from V and 2 bases from J, with 6 bases in between. The CDR3 is 12 amino acids. The germline gives CDR1 SGHNT, CDR2 YYREEE (reference sequence). This CDR3 is CASGLNTGELFF. The CDR3 bases are TGTGCCAGCGGACTAAACACCGGGGAGCTGTTTTTT.

This chain links TRBV18 with TRBJ1-1; no reliable D call. Trimming cost V 2 bases and J 1 base, with 5 bases left between them. This CDR3 region has 13 residues. Germline assignment: CDR1 KGHSH and CDR2 LQKENI. The CDR3 spells CASSPGGNTEAFF. The CDR3 coding sequence is TGTGCCAGCTCACCAGGAGGGAACACTGAAGCTTTCTTT.

The V gene is TRBV27, the J gene TRBJ2-7; D may be TRBD1 (5 bases). This CDR3 spans 14 amino acids. The V gene lost 3 bases and the J gene lost 3 bases, with 12 bases spanning the gap. The germline gives CDR1 MNHEY, CDR2 SMNVEV (reference sequence). CDR3 DNA sequence: TGTGCCAGCAGTTTGTCAGGGTCGGTCTACGAGCAGTACTTC. Residues: CASSLSGSVYEQYF.

The rearrangement joins TRBV28 to TRBJ2-1; 7 positions match TRBD2. CDR3 size: 15 residues. V lost 7 bases and J lost 10; bases outside the gene matches: 16. Germline assignment: CDR1 MDHEN and CDR2 SYDVKM. The CDR3 protein is CASIWAGEVSGEQFF. The DNA of the CDR3 is TGTGCCAGCATATGGGCGGGAGAAGTCTCCGGAGAGCAGTTCTTC.